These 20 T cell receptor beta chains came from one sample sequenced in a study of blood T cells in healthy people across ages. Through a sample-barcoded 5' primer and a J-beta primer mix, a second PCR was run for roughly 6 to 12 cycles. TCRdb re-analysed the 5' RACE reads in MiXCR, keeping a single row per CDR3 protein. Of approximately 1,000,000 distinct CDR3 sequences in the sample, under 40% were seen once. Sequencing was done on a sample of blood. These receptor sequences come from a man in his late teens or twenties in good health.

In this sample, this clonotype turned up a few times. V is TRBV5-1 and J is TRBJ2-3, with 7 positions matching TRBD1. Losses at the gene ends were 2 bases for V and 3 bases for J; bases not matched to a gene: 9. Germline CDR1 reads SGHRS; CDR2 reads YFSETQ. CDR3 length: 16 residues. The CDR3, as DNA: TGCGCCAGCAGCTTAGCACCGGGACAGCTAACAGATACGCAGTATTTT. Its protein product is CASSLAPGQLTDTQYF. The whole variable domain, filled in from reference TRBV5-1 and TRBJ2-3, reads KAGVTQTPRYLIKTRGQQVTLSCSPISGHRSVSWYQQTPGQGLQFLFEYFSETQRNKGNFPGRFSGRQFSNSRSEMNVSTLELGDSALYLCASSLAPGQLTDTQYFGPGTRLTVL.

This clonotype was detected only a few times. The chain has TRBV9 and TRBJ2-1; no firm D call. The CDR3 runs 12 residues. The germline CDR1 and CDR2 sequences are SGDLS and YYNGEE. Trimming stripped 3 bases from V and 9 bases from J, with 10 bases between. For the CDR3, the DNA is TGTGCCAGCAGCGCCGCAAGAGCTGAGCAGTTCTTC. The encoded protein is CASSAARAEQFF.

There are a few counts of this clonotype. The genes are TRBV6-6 and TRBJ2-7; 7 nucleotides align to TRBD2. V gave up 5 bases and J gave up 1 base; unmatched junction bases: 2. From germline, CDR1 is MNHNY and CDR2 SVGAGI (reference sequence). The CDR3 is 13 residues long. The CDR3 region is CASSDGGSYEQYF. The DNA for the CDR3 is TGTGCCAGCAGTGACGGGGGGTCCTACGAGCAGTACTTC.

This clonotype was counted only a few times. The rearrangement links TRBV10-3 to TRBJ2-2; no clear D. The CDR3 is made up of 14 amino acids. Between the trimmed V and J ends, which lost 1 base and 3 bases, there was a span of 6 bases. Germline V lookup: CDR1 ENHRY, CDR2 SYGVKD. In DNA, the CDR3 is TGTGCCATCAGTGAGTACCAGGACACCGGGGAGCTGTTTTTT. Protein product: CAISEYQDTGELFF.

Concerning this clonotype itself: This may stem from a read error, because a much larger clone lies one nucleotide away. The chain links TRBV20-1 to TRBJ2-1, with TRBD2 matching over 8 bases. The DNA end lines up better with TRBJ2-7; the J call may be wrong. The CDR3 spans 16 residues. CDR1 is DFQATT, CDR2 SNEGSKA, per germline (reference sequence). The CDR3 coding sequence is TGCAGTGCTGTAAAAAAGGGACTAGGAAGCTACAATGAGCAGTACTTC. Translated, it gives CSAVKKGLGSYNEQYF.

The chain carries TRBV24-1 and TRBJ2-7; weak D call: TRBD1 (5 bases). Germline values: CDR1 KGHDR, CDR2 SFDVKD. V was clipped by 7 bases and J by 7 bases, with 19 bases between them. This CDR3 has 14 amino acids. Written as DNA, the CDR3 is TGTGCCACCAGCGCCAGGGTAAGCTACAATGAGCAGTACTTC. It codes for CATSARVSYNEQYF.

This clonotype was observed many times. The rearrangement uses TRBV7-9 and TRBJ1-2, with D hard to call. This CDR3 comprises 15 residues. Germline values: CDR1 SEHNR, CDR2 FQNEAQ (reference sequence). The V end was cut by 1 base, the J end by 0 bases, with 9 bases between. CDR3 bases: TGTGCCAGCAGCTTAGTTCGAGGGCCTAACTATGGCTACACCTTC. Translating gives CASSLVRGPNYGYTF. Variable domain in full (rest from reference TRBV7-9 and TRBJ1-2): DTGVSQNPRHKITKRGQNVTFRCDPISEHNRLYWYRQTLGQGPEFLTYFQNEAQLEKSRLLSDRFSAERPKGSFSTLEIQRTEQGDSAMYLCASSLVRGPNYGYTFGSGTRLTVV.

This rearrangement joins TRBV28 to TRBJ2-4; TRBD1 agrees at 7 bases. V shed 7 bases and J 0 bases; nucleotides not matched to a gene: 6. The CDR3 covers 15 residues. Germline V lookup: CDR1 MDHEN, CDR2 SYDVKM. CDR3 nucleotides: TGTGCCAGCACGCCGACAGGGCTAGCCAAAAACATTCAGTACTTC. Protein product: CASTPTGLAKNIQYF.

The V and J genes are TRBV20-1 and TRBJ1-1; D is ambiguous. Germline assignment: CDR1 DFQATT and CDR2 SNEGSKA (reference sequence). V lost 0 bases and J lost 0, with 5 bases in between. CDR3 size: 13 residues. CDR3 in DNA: TGCAGTGCTAGAGATCGTATGAACACTGAAGCTTTCTTT. Amino acids: CSARDRMNTEAFF.

The chain combines TRBV11-3 with TRBJ2-3; D not resolved. The CDR3 loop spans 15 amino acids. Trimming stripped 3 bases from V and 0 bases from J, with 10 bases between. Germline-derived CDR1 and CDR2 are SGHNT and YENEEA. DNA of the CDR3: TGTGCCAGCAGCTTCACCCCAACTAGCACAGATACGCAGTATTTT. This translates into CASSFTPTSTDTQYF. The whole variable domain, filled in from reference TRBV11-3 and TRBJ2-3, reads EAGVVQSPRYKIIEKKQPVAFWCNPISGHNTLYWYLQNLGQGPELLIRYENEEAVDDSQLPKDRFSAERLKGVDSTLKIQPAELGDSAVYLCASSFTPTSTDTQYFGPGTRLTVL.

This clonotype was observed a few times. The chain combines TRBV5-8 with TRBJ2-7; D is undetermined. V was cut by 0 bases and J by 7 bases, with 17 bases left in between. The CDR3 totals 15 residues. Germline CDR1 SGHTS, CDR2 YDEGEE. CDR3: CASSLEARTYNEQYF. As DNA, the CDR3 is TGTGCCAGCAGCTTGGAGGCCCGGACCTACAATGAGCAGTACTTC.

The chain links TRBV5-6 to TRBJ2-1; D not certain. The CDR3 length is 14 residues. Germline CDR1 and CDR2: SGHDT and YYEEEE. Between the trimmed V and J ends, which lost 0 bases and 6 bases, there was a span of 10 bases. CDR3 DNA sequence: TGTGCCAGCAGCTTGGAGTTCCTCTCCAATGAGCAGTTCTTC. Translating gives CASSLEFLSNEQFF. The complete variable domain, with remaining parts taken from reference TRBV5-6 and TRBJ2-1, reads DAGVTQSPTHLIKTRGQQVTLRCSPKSGHDTVSWYQQALGQGPQFIFQYYEEEERQRGNFPDRFSGHQFPNYSSELNVNALLLGDSALYLCASSLEFLSNEQFFGPGTRLTVL.

The table lists this clonotype with a few counts. The rearrangement links TRBV6-2 or TRBV6-3 to TRBJ2-5; D is perhaps TRBD1 or TRBD2 (5 bases each). V was shortened by 7 bases and J by 1 base, with 16 bases between the two germline ends. CDR3 size: 15 residues. Germline V lookup: CDR1 MNHEY, CDR2 SVGEGT. The CDR3 nucleotides read TGTGCCAGCACCAAGGGACGGGGAATCCAAGAGACCCAGTACTTC. Amino acids: CASTKGRGIQETQYF.

This clonotype was seen only a few times. This chain links TRBV14 with TRBJ1-4; no firm D call. Trimming shortened V by 0 bases and J by 8 bases, and 4 bases separated the two germline ends. This CDR3 contains 12 residues. Germline CDR1 and CDR2: SGHDN and FVKESK. The CDR3 region has the DNA TGTGCCAGCAGCCAAGATGAGGAAAAACTGTTTTTT. Its protein is CASSQDEEKLFF.

This chain links TRBV5-1 with TRBJ2-2; no definite D call. Trimming took 4 bases from V and 0 from J, leaving 13 bases between them. Germline CDR1 and CDR2: SGHRS and YFSETQ. This CDR3 has 16 residues. This chain's CDR3 is CASSPRRNANTGELFF. Here the CDR3 DNA reads TGCGCCAGCAGCCCCAGACGGAACGCGAACACCGGGGAGCTGTTTTTT.

The rearrangement joins TRBV25-1 to TRBJ2-1, with D perhaps given as TRBD1 or TRBD2 (6 bases each). Germline-derived CDR1 and CDR2 are MGHDK and SYGVNS. This CDR3 has 15 residues. V lost 4 bases and J lost 8, with 18 bases in between. CDR3 in DNA: TGTGCCAGCAGTGGAGGGGAGGCATACAGGGATGAGCAGTTCTTC. Protein product: CASSGGEAYRDEQFF.

This chain uses TRBV10-2 with TRBJ2-6; 8 bases agree with TRBD1. The CDR3 consists of 19 residues. The ends lost 5 bases at V and 0 bases at J; junction bases unmatched: 12. Germline V gene sequence: CDR1 WSHSY, CDR2 SAAADI. The CDR3 sequence is CASSSWDRTFSSGANVLTF. The CDR3 region has the DNA TGCGCCAGCAGTTCCTGGGACAGGACCTTTTCCTCTGGGGCCAACGTCCTGACTTTC.

This clonotype was counted many times. The V call is TRBV4-1, the J call TRBJ2-1, with 8 nucleotides matching TRBD2. Germline lookup yields CDR1 MGHRA and CDR2 YSYEKL. The CDR3 totals 16 residues. Trimming at V came to 3 bases and at J to 6 bases, leaving 10 bases not matched to a gene. The CDR3 region has the DNA TGCGCCAGCAGCCAGTCTGGACTAGCATTGGGCAATGAGCAGTTCTTC. Translated, it gives CASSQSGLALGNEQFF.

This clonotype was seen a handful of times. This chain joins TRBV29-1 and TRBJ1-4, with 8 bases aligning to TRBD1. V gave up 5 bases and J gave up 7 bases; unmatched junction bases: 6. CDR1 and CDR2 (germline): SQVTM, ANQGSEA. The CDR3 is 13 amino acids. The CDR3 is CSVPATGVEKLFF. In nucleotides, the CDR3 is TGCAGCGTTCCAGCGACAGGGGTTGAAAAACTGTTTTTT. The whole variable domain, filled in from reference TRBV29-1 and TRBJ1-4, reads SAVISQKPSRDICQRGTSLTIQCQVDSQVTMMFWYRQQPGQSLTLIATANQGSEATYESGFVIDKFPISRPNLTFSTLTVSNMSPEDSSIYLCSVPATGVEKLFFGSGTQLSVL.

This clonotype was counted between two and nine times. This chain joins TRBV29-1 and TRBJ2-7, with D tentatively TRBD2 (6 bases). V was clipped by 3 bases and J by 7 bases, with 16 bases between them. Germline V CDR1 and CDR2: SQVTM, ANQGSEA. The CDR3 spans 13 residues. The CDR3 sequence: CSVDGDAGNEQYF. CDR3 bases: TGCAGCGTTGACGGAGATGCGGGGAATGAGCAGTACTTC.